These 21 T cell receptor beta chains came from one sample sequenced in a study of blood T cell repertoires in COVID-19. Some clones are missing from TCRdb's copy, which holds only in-frame ones; the method was immunoSEQ multiplex PCR. The sample lists 84,000 or so clones, approximately 79% occurring once. Sequenced sample: peripheral blood. All receptors derive from a man in his 70s with acute or convalescent COVID-19.

Concerning this clone: Within the sample, other DNA sequences also encode this same CDR3. The chain uses TRBV5-8 and TRBJ1-1; maybe TRBD1 (6 bases). Germline loops: CDR1 SGHTS, CDR2 YDEGEE. The CDR3 runs to 14 residues. Trimming took 3 bases from V and 5 from J, leaving 14 bases between them. The CDR3 nucleotides are TGTGCCAGCAGCTACCGCAGGGGAAGAACTGAAGCTTTCTTT. Translating gives CASSYRRGRTEAFF.

The V and J genes are TRBV7-9 and TRBJ1-2; 8 bases match TRBD1. V lost 1 base, J lost 3 bases, and 4 bases stayed unmatched. The CDR3 runs 15 residues. Per the germline V gene, CDR1 is SEHNR and CDR2 is FQNEAQ (reference sequence). The DNA of the CDR3 is TGTGCCAGCAGCTTAGTGGGACAGGAGCACTATGGCTACACCTTC. Its translation: CASSLVGQEHYGYTF.

This clone was counted once. The chain joins TRBV18 to TRBJ1-2; D unclear. Trimming pared 6 bases from V and 5 bases from J, leaving 10 bases between. The CDR3 has 12 residues. Germline loops: CDR1 KGHSH, CDR2 LQKENI. For the CDR3, the DNA is TGTGCCAGCTCGAAGACAACATATGGCTACACCTTC. This sequence encodes CASSKTTYGYTF.

This rearrangement joins TRBV9 to TRBJ2-7; TRBD1 matches at 11 bases. Per the germline V gene, CDR1 is SGDLS and CDR2 is YYNGEE. V lost 4 bases to trimming and J lost 6 bases; unmatched junction nucleotides: 6. This CDR3 has 14 residues. The CDR3 loop reads CASSLGQGASEQYF. CDR3 nucleotides: TGTGCCAGCAGCCTTGGACAGGGGGCCTCCGAGCAGTACTTC.

The chain couples TRBV7-9 to TRBJ2-1; TRBD2 matches at 9 bases. The germline CDR1 and CDR2 sequences are SEHNR and FQNEAQ (reference sequence). V lost 5 bases and J lost 7; bases outside the gene matches: 12. This CDR3 comprises 16 residues. CDR3 in DNA: TGTGCCAGCAGCCCTCCGGGGACTAGCACTAAGAATGAGCAGTTCTTC. Its translation is CASSPPGTSTKNEQFF. Filled out from reference TRBV7-9 and TRBJ2-1, the complete variable domain reads DTGVSQNPRHKITKRGQNVTFRCDPISEHNRLYWYRQTLGQGPEFLTYFQNEAQLEKSRLLSDRFSAERPKGSFSTLEIQRTEQGDSAMYLCASSPPGTSTKNEQFFGPGTRLTVL.

The chain combines TRBV2 with TRBJ1-4; possibly TRBD1 for D (5 bases). CDR3 size: 16 residues. Germline loops: CDR1 SNHLY, CDR2 FYNNEI. Trimming removed 4 bases at V and 8 bases at J, with 20 bases between. The CDR3 region has the DNA TGTGCCAGCAGTGGATTCTTGCCGTATAAGGGGGAAAAACTGTTTTTT. It specifies CASSGFLPYKGEKLFF. The full variable domain, with the rest looked up from reference TRBV2 and TRBJ1-4, is EPEVTQTPSHQVTQMGQEVILRCVPISNHLYFYWYRQILGQKVEFLVSFYNNEISEKSEIFDDQFSVERPDGSNFTLKIRSTKLEDSAMYFCASSGFLPYKGEKLFFGSGTQLSVL.

J is TRBJ2-2 and V is TRBV5-6; 14 bases are shared with TRBD2. This CDR3 is 19 amino acids long. V lost 3 bases and J lost 0; bases outside the gene matches: 7. Germline V gene data show CDR1 as SGHDT and CDR2 as YYEEEE. The CDR3 bases are TGTGCCAGCAGCTCTGTGGGACTAGCGGGGGCACCGAACACCGGGGAGCTGTTTTTT. Amino acids: CASSSVGLAGAPNTGELFF.

The chain has TRBV18 and TRBJ2-7; 7 bases fit TRBD1. Trimming at V came to 4 bases and at J to 3 bases, leaving 12 bases not matched to a gene. The length of the CDR3 is 16 residues. The germline V gene has CDR1 KGHSH and CDR2 LQKENI. The DNA for the CDR3 is TGTGCCAGCTCACTTAAAGGGGGCGTTTCACTCTACGAGCAGTACTTC. Encoded protein: CASSLKGGVSLYEQYF.

The chain links TRBV6-5 to TRBJ1-6; 9 bases align to TRBD1. This CDR3 is 13 amino acids long. V dropped 6 bases and J dropped 7; count of bases not matched to a gene: 1. CDR1 is MNHEY, CDR2 SVGAGI, per germline. In nucleotides, the CDR3 is TGTGCCAGCAGCGACAGGGGGAATTCACCCCTCCACTTT. Translated: CASSDRGNSPLHF.

This chain uses TRBV19 with TRBJ2-3, with 8 bases identical to TRBD2. Per the germline V gene, CDR1 is LNHDA and CDR2 is SQIVND (reference sequence). The CDR3 sequence is 15 residues long. Trimming took 6 bases from V and 0 from J; bases not matched to a gene: 5. Written as DNA, the CDR3 is TGTGCCAGTAGGGCGAGCGGGGGAAGCACAGATACGCAGTATTTT. It specifies CASRASGGSTDTQYF. The variable domain in full, with the rest retrieved from reference TRBV19 and TRBJ2-3, is DGGITQSPKYLFRKEGQNVTLSCEQNLNHDAMYWYRQDPGQGLRLIYYSQIVNDFQKGDIAEGYSVSREKKESFPLTVTSAQKNPTAFYLCASRASGGSTDTQYFGPGTRLTVL.

The chain has TRBV2 and TRBJ1-6, with no clear D. Germline-derived CDR1 and CDR2 are SNHLY and FYNNEI. Trimming stripped 6 bases from V and 0 bases from J, with 9 bases between. The CDR3 covers 15 residues. As DNA, the CDR3 is TGTGCCAGCAGCCCACAGAGCTCCTATAATTCACCCCTCCACTTT. Protein product: CASSPQSSYNSPLHF. Complete variable domain (other parts from reference TRBV2 and TRBJ1-6): EPEVTQTPSHQVTQMGQEVILRCVPISNHLYFYWYRQILGQKVEFLVSFYNNEISEKSEIFDDQFSVERPDGSNFTLKIRSTKLEDSAMYFCASSPQSSYNSPLHFGNGTRLTVT.

The genes are TRBV6-5 and TRBJ1-5; 8 positions match TRBD1. V gave up 2 bases and J gave up 5 bases; unmatched junction bases: 5. The CDR3 contains 15 residues. The germline CDR1 and CDR2 sequences are MNHEY and SVGAGI. CDR3 sequence (DNA): TGTGCCAGCAGTTACACCGGACAGGGTGATCAGCCCCAGCATTTT. Translation gives CASSYTGQGDQPQHF.

This clone showed up just a few times. This chain links TRBV4-1 with TRBJ1-4; TRBD1 aligns across 10 bases. Germline CDR1 and CDR2: MGHRA and YSYEKL. CDR3 length: 16 residues. The ends lost 1 base at V and 7 bases at J; junction bases unmatched: 6. The CDR3 DNA reads TGCGCCAGCAGCCAAGGACAGGGGGCGGTTGGTGAAAAACTGTTTTTT. As protein: CASSQGQGAVGEKLFF.

The table lists this clone with a few counts. The rearrangement links TRBV7-9 to TRBJ2-1, with 8 positions matching TRBD2. CDR1 is SEHNR, CDR2 FQNEAQ, per germline (reference sequence). Losses at the gene ends were 5 bases for V and 4 bases for J; bases not matched to a gene: 10. CDR3 length: 16 amino acids. For the CDR3, the DNA is TGTGCCAGCAGCCCTTGGGTAGCGGGGAAATACAATGAGCAGTTCTTC. This sequence encodes CASSPWVAGKYNEQFF.

This chain connects TRBV7-9 to TRBJ1-4; D possibly corresponds to TRBD1 (5 bases). The CDR3 spans 15 residues. Deletions cut 1 base from V and 4 bases from J, with 10 bases between. Germline V lookup: CDR1 SEHNR, CDR2 FQNEAQ (reference sequence). CDR3 sequence: CASSLEQAVNEKLFF. The CDR3 DNA sequence: TGTGCCAGCAGCTTAGAACAGGCCGTTAATGAAAAACTGTTTTTT.

The chain carries TRBV6-5 and TRBJ1-1; perhaps TRBD1 as D (6 bases). Germline V gene lookup returns CDR1 MNHEY and CDR2 SVGAGI. Deletions cut 5 bases from V and 5 bases from J, with 6 bases between. The CDR3 runs to 11 residues. The CDR3 DNA sequence: TGTGCCAGCAGTAGGGGGACTGAAGCTTTCTTT. It translates to CASSRGTEAFF.

This clone occurred once. This chain links TRBV5-6 with TRBJ1-2, with D possibly matching TRBD1 (6 bases). This CDR3 has 13 amino acids. Germline lookup yields CDR1 SGHDT and CDR2 YYEEEE. Deletions cut 4 bases from V and 5 bases from J, with 12 bases between. The CDR3 region has the DNA TGTGCCAGCAGCCTACAGGGTTTTTATGGCTACACCTTC. Translated: CASSLQGFYGYTF. The whole variable domain, remainder taken from reference TRBV5-6 and TRBJ1-2, is DAGVTQSPTHLIKTRGQQVTLRCSPKSGHDTVSWYQQALGQGPQFIFQYYEEEERQRGNFPDRFSGHQFPNYSSELNVNALLLGDSALYLCASSLQGFYGYTFGSGTRLTVV.

This chain joins TRBV28 and TRBJ2-1; a weak D match, TRBD2 (5 bases). Germline lookup yields CDR1 MDHEN and CDR2 SYDVKM. This CDR3 has 18 residues. Trimming cost V 3 bases and J 5 bases, with 23 bases left between them. As DNA, the CDR3 is TGTGCCAGCAGTTTCCCAACCATATCGTCCGGAGGAAACAATGAGCAGTTCTTC. Amino acid sequence: CASSFPTISSGGNNEQFF.

The V call is TRBV6-1, the J call TRBJ2-6; the D gene is possibly TRBD2 (6 bases). Germline V CDR1 and CDR2: MNHNS, SASEGT. The CDR3 is 19 residues long. Trimming took 6 bases from V and 0 from J, leaving 21 bases between them. The CDR3 DNA is TGTGCCAGCAGGGAAACCGGCGGGGCCCCGAGCTCTGGGGCCAACGTCCTGACTTTC. Encoded protein: CASRETGGAPSSGANVLTF.

CDR3 in amino acids: CASSYSDRESYEQYV. For the CDR3, the DNA is TGTGCCAGCAGTTACTCGGACAGGGAGTCCTACGAGCAGTACGTC. This chain uses TRBV6-5 with TRBJ2-7; 8 nucleotides match TRBD1. With 0 bases clipped from V and 1 base from J, the junction kept 2 bases outside the gene matches. CDR1 and CDR2 (germline): MNHEY, SVGAGI. This CDR3 comprises 15 residues.

The chain employs TRBV18 and TRBJ2-5; the D is unclear. Between the trimmed V and J ends, which lost 2 bases and 4 bases, there was a span of 5 bases. The CDR3 loop spans 12 amino acids. Per the germline V gene, CDR1 is KGHSH and CDR2 is LQKENI. The CDR3 is CASSPGGETQYF. CDR3 bases: TGTGCCAGCTCACCAGGCGGAGAGACCCAGTACTTC.